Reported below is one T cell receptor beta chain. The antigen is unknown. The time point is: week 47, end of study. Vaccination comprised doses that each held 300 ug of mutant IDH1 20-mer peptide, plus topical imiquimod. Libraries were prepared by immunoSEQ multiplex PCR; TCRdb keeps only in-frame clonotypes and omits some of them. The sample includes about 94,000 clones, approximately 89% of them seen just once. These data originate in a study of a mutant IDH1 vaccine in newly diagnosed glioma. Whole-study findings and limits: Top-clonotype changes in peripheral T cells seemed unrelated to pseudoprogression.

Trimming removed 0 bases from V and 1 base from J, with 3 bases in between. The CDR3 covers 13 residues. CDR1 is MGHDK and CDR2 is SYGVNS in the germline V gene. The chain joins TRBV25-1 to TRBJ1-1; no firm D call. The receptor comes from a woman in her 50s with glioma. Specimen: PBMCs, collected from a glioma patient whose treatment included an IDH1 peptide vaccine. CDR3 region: CASSEYGNTEAFF. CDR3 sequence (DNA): TGTGCCAGCAGTGAATACGGGAACACTGAAGCTTTCTTT.